The source of this TCR beta chain is a study of blood T cells in healthy people across ages (dated by TCRdb to between 2015 and 2017). Turning to the overall study: Template switching captured roughly one uniquely barcoded TCR beta cDNA molecule per two T cells in model experiments. Age-related changes in TCR beta repertoire diversity were measured in the study by deep sequencing normalized with unique cDNA molecular identifiers. Four age groups were formed from the donors: young (average approximately 15 years), middle-aged (just under 40), aged (62) and long-lived (about 80). Using the same blood draw, the study looked at two additional independent replicas of 1 million unique cDNA reads for two donors, one aged 18 to 30 and the other aged 80 or older.

Library prep was done by 5' RACE. Instrument used: Illumina HiSeq 2500. A second about 6 to 11 cycle PCR used a sample-barcoded 5' primer and a J-beta primer mix. A template-switch 5' adaptor carrying 12 random nucleotides introduced a unique molecular identifier onto each TCR beta cDNA molecule. Each sample yielded at least 3 million CDR3-containing paired-end reads. The Mint cDNA synthesis kit, primed by a TRBC-specific oligonucleotide, was used to synthesize first-strand cDNA from all RNA. Following uracil-DNA glycosylase treatment, all cDNA underwent a first 18-cycle PCR with the universal primers M1SS and BC2_uni_R. Per the original workflow: For normalization, 1 million high-quality reads were randomly selected from each sample, with every read carrying a distinct molecular identifier. Instead of being binned into consensus sequences, reads that shared molecular identifiers were thrown out. CDR3 identification, clonotype clustering and error correction used MiTCR with a Q25 quality threshold and the strictest error-elimination algorithm. A nonparametric unseen species model using Euler transformation provided a lower-bound estimate of total TCR beta diversity. TCRdb took the public reads, trimmed them with fastp at Q25, ran MiXCR for clone calling and kept in-frame beta chains. Each CDR3 protein gets just one entry, which takes the most common genes and DNA from the rows behind it. The V and J calls and clone size come from TCRdb's table, not from the authors' own analysis. A total of about 800,000 distinct CDR3 sequences appear in this sample, roughly 25% of them only once. In total, the top ten clones hold around 3.6% of the sample.

CDR1 SQVTM and CDR2 ANQGSEA are derived from the germline V gene. The CDR3 has 12 amino acids, counting the end cysteine and phenylalanine. Solely the CDR3 DNA is kept, with 36 bases framed from the first base. Broader findings and caveats from the paper: Total diversity estimates from one million sequenced T cells were considered lower bounds and underestimates. Bulk unsorted PBMC profiling prevented conclusive comparison of naive and antigen-experienced compartments. Because the CMV infection status of the donors was unknown, age-related changes in expanded clonotypes may potentially have been confounded. Compared with the aged group, the long-lived group had more naive CD4+ T cells, fewer expanded clones and increased TCR diversity, a pattern suggesting age selection. As age increased, observed TCR beta diversity per million T cells dropped in a roughly linear way, and a significant reduction was already evident by age 40. There was a strong correlation between observed TCR beta diversity and the percentage of naive T cells measured by flow cytometry.

This clonotype turned up a few times. Which antigen it targets is not known. No much larger clone exists at a distance of one base, and base qualities are not known. The 35 to 40 donors, aged about 6 to 100 years, were systemically healthy Caucasian individuals from Russia. About 9.6 milliliters of peripheral blood were collected from each donor into EDTA-treated Vacutainer tubes. PBMCs were isolated by Ficoll-Paque density-gradient centrifugation, with at least 6 million obtained per sample. Trizol reagent was used to extract total RNA from the PBMCs, yielding at least 6 micrograms per sample. Naive CD45RAhigh/CD27high T cell percentages were measured by flow cytometry on a PBMC aliquot from every donor. The same sample was also studied in work on T cells of mothers and their children. Taken from the second paper: Nine systemically healthy Caucasian individuals served as donors, namely three mothers together with their six children. cDNA synthesis consumed the entire amount of extracted RNA, loaded at roughly 1.5 ug RNA in each 15 ul reaction. In the second PCR, sample barcodes and 2-4 random nucleotides were introduced via the M1S primer. Over 9.5 million TCR beta CDR3 reads were obtained for each mother, and some 3.1 million reads were obtained for each child. Thymic selection shapes the output of TCR recombination in a similar way in related and unrelated pairs, and inherited differences have a minor effect. Normalized repertoire overlap was always slightly but never significantly higher in related than unrelated mother-child pairs. No persistent microchimeric T cell clones were detected, at a sensitivity of roughly 99 clones per million clonotypes. Deep NGS was used in the study to compare the TCR beta repertoires of mothers and children and to look for features that separate related mother-child pairs from unrelated individuals. Mothers averaged roughly 40 +/- 4 years of age and children averaged about 12 +/- 4 years. After adapter ligation was performed with NEBNext reagents, the libraries were sequenced on an Illumina HiSeq 2000 with 100+100 nt paired-end reads. Mother and child libraries were prepared a month apart and sequenced in separate runs to prevent cross-contamination. For each donor, between about 450,000 and 2,300,000 distinct TCR beta clonotypes were identified. Naive TCR beta clonotypes were estimated from low-frequency clonotypes matched to each donor's FACS-determined naive share, without sorting.

The chain is encoded by TRBV29-1 joined to TRBJ2-5; confidence is insufficient to name the D gene. The DNA matches TRBJ2-7 better at its end, which makes the J call doubtful. This sequence was found in a boy between 10 and 17 years old in good health. Sample: blood. At the DNA level, the sequence is TGCAGCGTTGATGGACCCGAATACGAGCAGTACTTC. The resulting protein is CSVDGPEYEQYF.